A selection of T cell receptor beta chains follows, all from one sample in a study of breast tumors, draining lymph nodes, adjacent tissues. MiXCR, run by TCRdb on the multiplex PCR reads, gives a single entry per CDR3 protein. The sample shows around 120,000 distinct CDR3 sequences, less than 20% of them seen only once. Material for sequencing was axillary lymph node tissue. The source is a female donor with breast cancer. Some clones in this sample may be carry-over from other donors' samples. CDR3s include the opening cysteine and the closing phenylalanine or tryptophan. The order of the fields is V gene, J gene, D gene, clone size, CDR3 protein, CDR3 DNA. The D gene is left open where the match is weak. Only part of the rows carry a size: once, few, many, or a class if the clone is expanded.

v_call: TRBV7-9; j_call: TRBJ1-2; d_call: TRBD1; clone_size: many; cdr3_aa: CASSLAVTGSNYGYTF; cdr3_nt: TGTGCCAGCAGCTTAGCGGTGACAGGGTCTAACTATGGCTACACCTTC
v_call: TRBV24-1; j_call: TRBJ2-3; d_call: -; clone_size: many; cdr3_aa: CATSDLGAANGADTQYF; cdr3_nt: TGTGCCACCAGTGACCTTGGGGCGGCGAACGGGGCAGATACGCAGTATTTT
v_call: TRBV12-3/TRBV12-4; j_call: TRBJ1-2; d_call: -; clone_size: many; cdr3_aa: CASSFNLYEGLSYYGYTF; cdr3_nt: TGTGCCAGCAGTTTTAATCTCTATGAGGGTCTGTCCTACTATGGCTACACCTTC
v_call: TRBV4-1; j_call: TRBJ1-5; d_call: -; clone_size: many; cdr3_aa: CASSQDILNQPQHF; cdr3_nt: TGCGCCAGCAGCCAAGACATCCTCAATCAGCCCCAGCATTTT
v_call: TRBV18; j_call: TRBJ2-5; d_call: TRBD1; clone_size: many; cdr3_aa: CASSQRTGTTETQYF; cdr3_nt: TGTGCCAGCTCACAACGGACAGGTACAACAGAGACCCAGTACTTC
v_call: TRBV20-1; j_call: TRBJ1-4; d_call: -; clone_size: many; cdr3_aa: CSARIVRRGGEKLFF; cdr3_nt: TGCAGTGCTAGAATCGTTAGGCGGGGGGGAGAAAAACTGTTTTTT
v_call: TRBV4-1; j_call: TRBJ2-7; d_call: -; clone_size: many; cdr3_aa: CASSQDSRGTYEQYF; cdr3_nt: TGCGCCAGCAGCCAAGATAGTAGGGGGACCTACGAGCAGTACTTC
v_call: TRBV10-3; j_call: TRBJ2-6; d_call: TRBD1; clone_size: many; cdr3_aa: CAISPDRVKGANVLTF; cdr3_nt: TGTGCCATCAGTCCGGACAGGGTAAAAGGGGCCAACGTCCTGACTTTC
v_call: TRBV12-3/TRBV12-4; j_call: TRBJ1-4; d_call: TRBD1; clone_size: many; cdr3_aa: CASSYGQGDNEKLFF; cdr3_nt: TGTGCCAGCAGTTACGGACAGGGGGATAATGAAAAACTGTTTTTT
v_call: TRBV2; j_call: TRBJ2-5; d_call: -; clone_size: many; cdr3_aa: CASSDRGGETQYF; cdr3_nt: TGTGCCAGCAGTGACAGGGGGGGAGAGACCCAGTACTTC
v_call: TRBV5-4; j_call: TRBJ2-1; d_call: -; clone_size: -; cdr3_aa: CVSSLGGSSSYNEQFF; cdr3_nt: TGTGTCAGCAGCTTGGGGGGATCGAGCTCCTACAATGAGCAGTTCTTC
v_call: TRBV3-1; j_call: TRBJ2-7; d_call: -; clone_size: many; cdr3_aa: CASSQWGRYEQYF; cdr3_nt: TGTGCCAGCAGCCAATGGGGCCGGTACGAGCAGTACTTC
v_call: TRBV4-2; j_call: TRBJ2-3; d_call: -; clone_size: many; cdr3_aa: CASSQAYTDTQYF; cdr3_nt: TGTGCCAGCAGCCAAGCATACACAGATACGCAGTATTTT
v_call: TRBV28; j_call: TRBJ1-2; d_call: -; clone_size: few; cdr3_aa: CASSSARNYGYTF; cdr3_nt: TGTGCCAGCAGCTCGGCTCGAAACTATGGCTACACCTTC
v_call: TRBV4-1; j_call: TRBJ2-7; d_call: TRBD2; clone_size: many; cdr3_aa: CASSQEMSYSGSYEQYF; cdr3_nt: TGCGCCAGCAGCCAAGAGATGAGTTATAGCGGGAGTTACGAGCAGTACTTC
v_call: TRBV5-5; j_call: TRBJ2-5; d_call: TRBD2; clone_size: many; cdr3_aa: CASSHLTQLAGGTQYF; cdr3_nt: TGTGCCAGCAGCCACCTGACGCAACTAGCGGGTGGAACCCAGTACTTC
v_call: TRBV7-9; j_call: TRBJ2-1; d_call: TRBD2; clone_size: -; cdr3_aa: CASSPSGTSGAGNERFF; cdr3_nt: TGTGCCAGCAGCCCCTCCGGGACTAGCGGAGCTGGAAATGAGCGGTTCTTC
v_call: TRBV7-2; j_call: TRBJ2-5; d_call: -; clone_size: many; cdr3_aa: CASSLNPRGETQYF; cdr3_nt: TGTGCCAGCAGCTTAAACCCTAGGGGAGAGACCCAGTACTTC
v_call: TRBV5-6; j_call: TRBJ2-1; d_call: -; clone_size: many; cdr3_aa: CASSLLGALSSYNEQFF; cdr3_nt: TGTGCCAGCAGCTTGTTGGGGGCCCTTAGCTCCTACAATGAGCAGTTCTTC
v_call: TRBV5-4; j_call: TRBJ2-5; d_call: -; clone_size: many; cdr3_aa: CASSLGAAQETQYF; cdr3_nt: TGTGCCAGCAGCTTGGGGGCAGCTCAAGAGACCCAGTACTTC